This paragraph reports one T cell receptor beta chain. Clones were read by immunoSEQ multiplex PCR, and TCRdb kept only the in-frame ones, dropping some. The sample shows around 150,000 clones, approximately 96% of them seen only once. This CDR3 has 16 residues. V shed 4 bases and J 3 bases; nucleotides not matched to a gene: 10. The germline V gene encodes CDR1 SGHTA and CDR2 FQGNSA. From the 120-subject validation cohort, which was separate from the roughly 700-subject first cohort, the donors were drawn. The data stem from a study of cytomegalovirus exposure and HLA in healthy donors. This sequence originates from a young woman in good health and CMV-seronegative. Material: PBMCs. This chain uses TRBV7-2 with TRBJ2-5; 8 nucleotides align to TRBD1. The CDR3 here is CASSSSIGQGEETQYF. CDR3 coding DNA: TGTGCCAGCAGCTCCTCGATCGGACAGGGAGAAGAGACCCAGTACTTC.